This record concerns one TCR beta chain sequence. Germline V lookup: CDR1 SGHRS, CDR2 YFSETQ. V lost 4 bases to trimming and J lost 3 bases; unmatched junction nucleotides: 9. The CDR3 has 18 residues. The data belong to a study of cytomegalovirus exposure and HLA in healthy donors. PCR used 60 Vbeta primers and 13 Jbeta primers. The method was immunoSEQ multiplex PCR; TCRdb's version includes in-frame clones alone and lacks a portion of them. Here the sample spans approximately 96,000 clones, about 74% being singletons. What was sequenced was PBMCs. This clonotype originated in a male donor in good health and CMV-seronegative. The J gene is TRBJ2-3, the V gene TRBV5-1; the match to TRBD2 covers 15 bases. The CDR3 here is CASSRGLAGGKLTDTQYF. In DNA form, the CDR3 reads TGCGCCAGCAGCCGGGGACTAGCGGGAGGTAAACTTACAGATACGCAGTATTTT.